Listed below are T cell receptor beta chains from one sample, sequenced in a study of blood T cells in healthy people across ages. TCRdb re-analysed the 5' RACE reads in MiXCR, keeping a single row per CDR3 protein. The sample lists fewer than 800,000 distinct CDR3 sequences, less than 40% occurring once. The sequenced sample consisted of blood. The receptors derive from a woman of 80 years or more in good health. Each CDR3 is given with its conserved first and last residue. The D gene is left open where the match is weak. Some rows mark clone size as missing; the rest say once, few, many or name a class of expanded clone.

TRBV6-1	-	few	TRBJ2-7	TGTGCCAGCAGTGAAGAGCGGAGGGGCACCACCTACGAGCAGTACTTC	CASSEERRGTTYEQYF
TRBV20-1	TRBD2	-	TRBJ2-7	TGCAGTGCCATGGGGACTAGCGGGAGGAGGTACGAGCAGTACTTC	CSAMGTSGRRYEQYF
TRBV7-2	-	few	TRBJ2-2	TGTGCCAGCAGCTTAGGAGGCGGGGTCCAGACCACCGGGGAGCTGTTTTTT	CASSLGGGVQTTGELFF
TRBV2	TRBD1	many	TRBJ2-1	TGTGCCAGCATTAGGGACAGGATGTACAATGAGCAGTTCTTC	CASIRDRMYNEQFF
TRBV20-1	-	many	TRBJ2-1	TGCAGTGCCTCTAACTATGGGAATGAGCAGTTCTTC	CSASNYGNEQFF
TRBV6-1	-	many	TRBJ1-1	TGTGCCGTTGGCCTGATCACTGAAGCTTTCTTT	CAVGLITEAFF
TRBV4-1	-	many	TRBJ1-2	TGCGCCAGCAGCCAAGATCTCAACTATGGCTACACCTTC	CASSQDLNYGYTF
TRBV30	TRBD1	-	TRBJ2-3	TGTGCCTGTAGCTTTCGGACAGGGGGCGCAGATACGCAGTATTTT	CACSFRTGGADTQYF
TRBV5-1	-	-	TRBJ2-1	TGCGCCAGCAGCTTGCTATCCGGGGTTGGGTACAATGAGCAGTTCTTC	CASSLLSGVGYNEQFF
TRBV4-1	TRBD1	many	TRBJ2-3	TGCGCCAGCAGCCAAGACACCGGCGTAGGGGGCCGGACCACCACAGATACGCAGTATTTT	CASSQDTGVGGRTTTDTQYF
TRBV20-1	-	many	TRBJ2-3	TGCAGTGCTGTAAGTTTTGGTACGCAGTATTTT	CSAVSFGTQYF
TRBV6-5	-	many	TRBJ1-1	TGTGCCAGCAGTAGACCGCCGAACACTGAAGCTTTCTTT	CASSRPPNTEAFF
TRBV20-1	TRBD1	many	TRBJ1-1	TGCAGTGCCACCCGGACAGGCCCCAACACTGAAGCTTTCTTT	CSATRTGPNTEAFF
TRBV7-2	TRBD2	many	TRBJ2-5	TGTGCCAGCAGCCTAGGAGCGGGGGTAGAGACCCAGTACTTC	CASSLGAGVETQYF
TRBV20-1	-	many	TRBJ2-6	TGCAGTGCTTCCGAAGGACGGGGCTCTGGGGCCAACGTCCTGACTTTC	CSASEGRGSGANVLTF
TRBV20-1	TRBD1	few	TRBJ1-5	TGCAGTGCTAGACCGGGACAGGGGGCGGGCAATCAGCCCCAGCATTTT	CSARPGQGAGNQPQHF
TRBV6-1	-	-	TRBJ2-7	TGTGCCAGCAGTGAAGTGACGACAGGATCCTACGAGCAGTACTTC	CASSEVTTGSYEQYF
TRBV30	TRBD2	many	TRBJ2-3	TGTGCGTCGACTAGCGGCCCACCAGATACGCAGTATTTT	CASTSGPPDTQYF
TRBV20-1	TRBD2	few	TRBJ2-1	TGCAGTGCTCCAAGGCGTAGCGGGAAGTACTACAATGAGCAGTTCTTC	CSAPRRSGKYYNEQFF
TRBV6-1	TRBD1	few	TRBJ2-2	TGTGCCAGCACCCGGACAGGGGGCGAATACGGGGAGCTGTTTTTT	CASTRTGGEYGELFF
TRBV28	TRBD1	-	TRBJ1-1	TGTGCCAGCAGATCGGGACAGGGTCTAAATGAAGCTTTCTTT	CASRSGQGLNEAFF
TRBV7-2	TRBD1	many	TRBJ2-5	TGTGCCAGCAGTCTCGACAAGGCAACAGGGGGCCGAGAGACCCAGTACTTC	CASSLDKATGGRETQYF
TRBV3-1	-	once	TRBJ2-5	TGTGCCAGCAGCCAAGGTCTAGTGGGAGTCCAAGAGACCCAGTACTTC	CASSQGLVGVQETQYF
TRBV6-1	-	many	TRBJ2-7	TGTGCCAGCAGTGAAGCGCGTATCGGCAGGGGTGGCGAGCAGTACTTC	CASSEARIGRGGEQYF
TRBV20-1	-	-	TRBJ2-2	TGCAGTGCTAGAGGTTTCGGGCAGGGGAAGGCGAACACCGGGGAGCTGTTTTTT	CSARGFGQGKANTGELFF